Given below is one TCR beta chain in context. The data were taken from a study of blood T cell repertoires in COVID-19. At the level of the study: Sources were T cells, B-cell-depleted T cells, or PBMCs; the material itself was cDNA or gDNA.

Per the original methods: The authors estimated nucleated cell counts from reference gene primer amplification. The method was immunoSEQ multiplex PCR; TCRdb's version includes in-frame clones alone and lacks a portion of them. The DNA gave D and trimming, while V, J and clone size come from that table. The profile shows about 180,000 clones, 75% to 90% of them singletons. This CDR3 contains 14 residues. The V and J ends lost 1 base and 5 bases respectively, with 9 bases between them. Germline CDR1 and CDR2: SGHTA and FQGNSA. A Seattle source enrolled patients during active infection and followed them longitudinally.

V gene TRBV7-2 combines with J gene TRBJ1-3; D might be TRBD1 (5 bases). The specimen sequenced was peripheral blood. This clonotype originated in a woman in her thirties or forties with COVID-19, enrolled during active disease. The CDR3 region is CASSLEQARNTIYF. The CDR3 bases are TGTGCCAGCAGCTTAGAACAGGCGAGAAACACCATATATTTT.